These 6 T cell receptor beta chains share one sample of origin, sequenced in a study of shared clonotypes between healthy human individuals. Assay used: immunoSEQ multiplex PCR; TCRdb lists only in-frame clones, some missing. The sample has roughly 400,000 clones, approximately 97% seen once. Sequencing input: memory CD8+ T cells sorted from blood. Subset meaning: CD45RO+ cells pooled with CCR7-negative TemRA cells. These receptors all come from a man aged 30-40 years in good health.

The rearrangement links TRBV12-2 to TRBJ1-1; TRBD1 is the table's D call, not checked against the DNA. TRBV12-2 is a pseudogene locus. CDR3 length: 16 residues. This chain's CDR3 is CASRPQDRGPGTEAFF. The DNA for the CDR3 is TGTGCAAGTCGCCCCCAAGACAGGGGACCGGGAACTGAAGCTTTCTTT.

The rearrangement links TRBV28 to TRBJ2-7; D is uncertain. CDR1 and CDR2 (germline): MDHEN, SYDVKM. This CDR3 comprises 15 residues. Trimming pared 4 bases from V and 0 bases from J, leaving 13 bases between. The CDR3 here is CASSSSGTPSYEQYF. The CDR3 region has the DNA TGTGCCAGCAGTTCCTCCGGTACGCCCTCCTACGAGCAGTACTTC.

J is TRBJ1-4 and V is TRBV5-1; D unclear. Germline lookup yields CDR1 SGHRS and CDR2 YFSETQ. The CDR3 extends over 17 amino acids. V shed 0 bases and J shed 5 bases, with 17 bases lying between them. In nucleotides, the CDR3 is TGCGCCAGCAGCTTGGATGGATGGACGGCGCAAAATGAAAAACTGTTTTTT. Amino acids: CASSLDGWTAQNEKLFF.

This chain connects TRBV2 to TRBJ2-6, with D perhaps TRBD1 or TRBD2 (6 bases each). Germline V CDR1 and CDR2: SNHLY, FYNNEI. This CDR3 has 15 residues. V was pared by 4 bases and J by 3 bases, with 10 bases between. CDR3 bases: TGTGCCAGCAGTGTAGGGGGGAATGGGGCCAACGTCCTGACTTTC. It yields the protein CASSVGGNGANVLTF. The full variable domain, with the rest looked up from reference TRBV2 and TRBJ2-6, is EPEVTQTPSHQVTQMGQEVILRCVPISNHLYFYWYRQILGQKVEFLVSFYNNEISEKSEIFDDQFSVERPDGSNFTLKIRSTKLEDSAMYFCASSVGGNGANVLTFGAGSRLTVL.

The J gene is TRBJ2-7, the V gene TRBV30; 7 nucleotides align to TRBD2. Germline V gives CDR1 GTSNPN, CDR2 SVGIG (reference sequence). The CDR3 runs to 12 residues. V lost 5 bases to trimming and J lost 5 bases; unmatched junction nucleotides: 6. Here the CDR3 reads CAWAGVIDEQYF. CDR3 DNA: TGTGCCTGGGCGGGAGTAATCGACGAGCAGTACTTC.

V usage is TRBV28 and J usage is TRBJ1-5, with D maybe TRBD1 (5 bases). CDR3 length: 15 amino acids. The V end was cut by 1 base, the J end by 1 base, with 8 bases between. Germline assignment: CDR1 MDHEN and CDR2 SYDVKM. The chain's CDR3 is CASSLYGDSNQPQHF. The DNA for the CDR3 is TGTGCCAGCAGTTTATATGGGGACAGCAATCAGCCCCAGCATTTT.